The rows below give T cell receptor beta chains drawn from one sample of a study of shared clonotypes between healthy human individuals. Generated by immunoSEQ multiplex PCR, the TCRdb table keeps only in-frame clones and is missing some. The table records approximately 590,000 clones, 95% to 96% of them present only once. The specimen sequenced was naive CD8+ T cells sorted from blood. These receptors all stem from a woman aged 25 to 39 in good health. CDR3s include the opening cysteine and the closing phenylalanine or tryptophan. Each record gives: J gene, V gene, clone size, D gene, CDR3 protein. D genes are given only for firm matches. Rows give clone size only sometimes, using once, few, many, or a class for an expanded clone.

J gene: TRBJ1-1
V gene: TRBV29-1
clone size: .
D gene: .
CDR3 protein: CSVEVGGGSNTEAFF

J gene: TRBJ2-1
V gene: TRBV9
clone size: .
D gene: TRBD2
CDR3 protein: CASSPSLAGAYNEQFF

J gene: TRBJ2-7
V gene: TRBV6-8
clone size: .
D gene: .
CDR3 protein: CASSLAGLSSYEQYF

J gene: TRBJ2-3
V gene: TRBV10-3
clone size: .
D gene: .
CDR3 protein: CAITERSTDTQYF

J gene: TRBJ2-5
V gene: TRBV28
clone size: .
D gene: TRBD1
CDR3 protein: CASSQDRGRGVQTQYF

J gene: TRBJ2-2
V gene: TRBV27
clone size: .
D gene: .
CDR3 protein: CASSLTINSGELFF

J gene: TRBJ2-2
V gene: TRBV7-9
clone size: .
D gene: TRBD2
CDR3 protein: CASSAGLAGASGELFF

J gene: TRBJ2-5
V gene: TRBV1
clone size: once
D gene: .
CDR3 protein: CTSSQDSAPETQYF

J gene: TRBJ2-7
V gene: TRBV28
clone size: .
D gene: .
CDR3 protein: CASSPSGSSYEQYF

J gene: TRBJ1-2
V gene: TRBV4-1
clone size: .
D gene: .
CDR3 protein: CASSQEIRSVGDGYTF

J gene: TRBJ2-2
V gene: TRBV19
clone size: .
D gene: .
CDR3 protein: CASAPQGVGNTGELFF

J gene: TRBJ2-2
V gene: TRBV9
clone size: .
D gene: TRBD2
CDR3 protein: CASSVTGGMTNTGELFF

J gene: TRBJ1-2
V gene: TRBV12-2
clone size: .
D gene: .
CDR3 protein: CASRLGWTETASEGGYTF

J gene: TRBJ1-5
V gene: TRBV7-2
clone size: .
D gene: TRBD1
CDR3 protein: CASSYTGGPQPQHF

J gene: TRBJ2-7
V gene: TRBV29-1
clone size: once
D gene: .
CDR3 protein: CSVLTGSSYEQYF

J gene: TRBJ2-7
V gene: TRBV5-5
clone size: .
D gene: .
CDR3 protein: CASSPDRSPYEQYF

J gene: TRBJ1-4
V gene: TRBV7-9
clone size: .
D gene: .
CDR3 protein: CASLDARDRTNEKLFF

J gene: TRBJ2-5
V gene: TRBV7-9
clone size: .
D gene: TRBD2
CDR3 protein: CASSLGLAGGNQETQYF

J gene: TRBJ2-1
V gene: TRBV4-1
clone size: .
D gene: TRBD2
CDR3 protein: CASSQDLSGGWTEQFF

J gene: TRBJ1-3
V gene: TRBV7-6
clone size: .
D gene: TRBD1
CDR3 protein: CASSSRQGLSGNTIYF

J gene: TRBJ2-1
V gene: TRBV14
clone size: .
D gene: .
CDR3 protein: CASSQGHYNEQFF

J gene: TRBJ2-1
V gene: TRBV27
clone size: .
D gene: .
CDR3 protein: CASSPTYNEQFF

J gene: TRBJ2-7
V gene: TRBV4-1
clone size: .
D gene: TRBD2
CDR3 protein: CASSQPTSGRVKQYF

J gene: TRBJ2-7
V gene: TRBV27
clone size: .
D gene: .
CDR3 protein: CASSLWARDSYEQYF

J gene: TRBJ2-5
V gene: TRBV5-1
clone size: .
D gene: .
CDR3 protein: CASRAERETQYF